The source of this T cell receptor (beta chain) is a study of T-cell memory formation after mild COVID-19. Notes on the study in general: The finding that pre-infection memory included some responding clones suggested that cross-reactive memory joined.

TCRdb independently ran MiXCR on the 5' RACE reads; one entry per CDR3 protein. The sample has hundreds of thousands of distinct CDR3 sequences, around 27% seen once; the top ten hold approximately 12%. From germline, CDR1 is SGHRS and CDR2 YFSETQ. CDR3 length equals 14 residues. The germline V and J ends were trimmed by 0 bases and 0 bases, with 6 bases remaining between them. This clonotype was observed a few times. Its antigen is unidentified. The chain joins TRBV5-1 to TRBJ1-1; the D is unclear. The sequenced material came from PBMCs or a T cell subset sorted from them (not recorded which). The receptor's source is an adult woman who had mild COVID-19 (a few samples of this study predate the infection). Cell type and time point are not known. CDR3 nucleotides: TGCGCCAGCAGCTTGGACCCGCTGAACACTGAAGCTTTCTTT. The encoded protein is CASSLDPLNTEAFF.